This T cell receptor (beta chain) came from a study of OX40 agonist ivuxolimab in advanced cancers. In germline, CDR1 is MDHEN, CDR2 SYDVKM. Unmatched junction bases numbered 3, after V lost 1 base and J lost 6 bases. The CDR3 has 14 residues. Clones were sequenced by immunoSEQ multiplex PCR, and TCRdb holds only the in-frame ones, with some missing. Of some 68,000 clones listed, 70% to 90% are singletons. This sequence joins TRBV28 and TRBJ2-4; 7 bases match TRBD2. This TCR was recovered from an adult with an advanced solid tumor such as melanoma, head and neck, liver or kidney cancer. Sequencing used CD4+ or CD8+ T cells sorted from blood, obtained in a trial of the OX40 agonist ivuxolimab. The CDR3: CASSLSGGGNIQYF. The DNA for the CDR3 is TGTGCCAGCAGTTTATCGGGAGGTGGAAACATTCAGTACTTC.